The TCR beta chain under discussion was sequenced for a study of OX40 agonist ivuxolimab in advanced cancers. General notes on the study: Ivuxolimab, which targeted the costimulatory receptor OX40 (CD134), was an agonistic, fully human IgG2 monoclonal antibody. Intravenous ivuxolimab was administered to patients every 2 weeks at six dose levels: 0.01, 0.1, 0.3, 1.5, 3 and 10 mg/kg. Of the 50 to 55 dose-escalation patients, hepatocellular carcinoma was present in 19, melanoma in roughly 15, renal cell carcinoma in 9 and head and neck cancer in 9. The dose-escalation cohort was roughly 80% male with a mean age of approximately 59 years, ranging from roughly 23 to 80. Prior anti-PD-1, anti-PD-L1 or anti-CTLA-4 therapy was permitted, and checkpoint inhibitors had been received by roughly two fifths of dose-escalation patients. Partial responses were achieved by three dose-escalation patients, of whom one had hepatocellular carcinoma and two had cutaneous melanoma. Peripheral TCRbeta sequencing was intended to test whether TCR sequence diversity was altered and clonal T-cell expansion was caused by ivuxolimab. The monotherapy dose-escalation portion (N of about 47 patients) of the phase I ivuxolimab trial is reported in the paper.

To sequence the TCRbeta CDR3 region, genomic DNA was isolated from the sorted cells. The immunoSEQ Assay was used to sequence the TCRbeta CDR3 regions. The table was pulled from immuneACCESS by TCRdb, which kept in-frame rearrangements only. Such tables lose some clones; where checked, under half of the loss comes from unresolved V genes, and the rest has no known cause. Across this sample there are more than 100,000 clones, with around 87% seen only once. More than 0.45% of the sample comes from the top ten. The paper's findings and limits, for the study overall: Low levels of normalized T-cell clonal expansion were also seen in some nonresponding patients. Which antigens the clonally expanded peripheral T cells were specific for was not determined. In the 0.1-3.0 mg/kg groups, partial responders were among the patients with the lowest normalized peripheral clonal expansion, particularly in CD8+ T cells. After ivuxolimab, expanded clones were on average more numerous among CD8+ T cells than among CD4+ T cells. At doses from 0.1 to 3.0 mg/kg, clonal expansion was seen in both CD4+ and CD8+ blood T cells between baseline and week 6.

The CDR3 sequence holds 15 residues, the cysteine and phenylalanine included. Only the CDR3 part of the read is kept: 45 bases, read in frame from the first base. Looking up the germline V gene (reference sequence) yields CDR1 GTSNPN and CDR2 SVGIG. The junction shows trimming of 2 bases on V and 6 bases on J, and the gene matches do not reach 7 bases of it. In the case of this clone: What antigen it recognizes has not been identified. No base quality values were provided; no much bigger clone lies one nucleotide off.

Patients with a history of autoimmune disease or receiving systemic immunosuppression were excluded from the trial. In every dose cohort, peripheral blood was drawn for TCR sequencing at baseline, cycle 4 day 1, and cycle 7 day 1. The samples were taken from a phase I, first-in-human, multicenter, open-label dose-escalation trial of ivuxolimab. Adults with locally advanced or metastatic melanoma, renal cell, hepatocellular, or head and neck squamous cell carcinoma were enrolled in the trial. Before TCR sequencing, CD4+ T cells and CD8+ T cells from peripheral blood were sorted into separate populations.

The chain is assembled from TRBV30 and TRBJ1-6, with 7 central nucleotides matching TRBD1. The receptor was derived from an adult with an advanced solid tumor such as melanoma, head and neck, liver or kidney cancer. This sample comprised CD4+ or CD8+ T cells sorted from blood, obtained in a trial of the OX40 agonist ivuxolimab. Read as DNA, the sequence is TGTGCCTGGAGTCCCTCGACAGGGTTTAATTCACCCCTCCACTTT. This sequence encodes CAWSPSTGFNSPLHF.